This T cell receptor beta chain was captured in a study of blood T cell repertoires in COVID-19. Sequencing used immunoSEQ multiplex PCR; TCRdb keeps in-frame clones, though not all of them. The sample records more than 65,000 clones, roughly 78% being singletons. V gave up 7 bases and J gave up 2 bases, with 17 bases separating them. This CDR3 region has 15 residues. The V gene's germline CDR1 is LGHNT and CDR2 FRNRAP. What was sequenced was peripheral blood. The chain joins TRBV12-5 to TRBJ1-2; D unresolved. The receptor's source is a human donor in a cohort sampled during active COVID-19. The CDR3 DNA sequence: TGTGCTAGTGCCTTGGTAAGAATCAGAAACTATGGCTACACCTTC. Protein: CASALVRIRNYGYTF.